The T cell receptor beta chain under discussion was sequenced for a study of OX40 agonist ivuxolimab in advanced cancers. Study as a whole: Ivuxolimab was delivered to patients intravenously every 2 weeks at doses spanning 0.01 to 10 mg/kg. Study-wide findings and caveats: At doses 0.1 to 3.0 mg/kg, CD4+ and CD8+ clones expanded. Nonresponders included some who also had low normalized T-cell clonal expansion. Compared with others, partial responders at 0.1-3.0 mg/kg displayed clonal expansion among the lowest.

Libraries were prepared by immunoSEQ multiplex PCR; TCRdb keeps only in-frame clonotypes and omits some of them. Of 90,000 to 100,000 clones listed, 87% are singletons. Germline CDR1 reads MDHEN; CDR2 reads SYDVKM. CDR3 length equals 16 residues. Trimming at V came to 6 bases and at J to 3 bases, leaving 11 bases not matched to a gene. In regard to this clone: The antigen is unknown.

This TCR was sampled from an adult with an advanced solid tumor such as melanoma, head and neck, liver or kidney cancer. The material sequenced was CD4+ or CD8+ T cells sorted from blood, taken in a trial of the OX40 agonist ivuxolimab. The chain uses TRBV28 and TRBJ1-5, with TRBD1 matching over 7 bases. The DNA of the CDR3 is TGTGCCAGCAGCTGGGCCTGGGACAGTGACAATCAGCCCCAGCATTTT. Its translation is CASSWAWDSDNQPQHF.